This is a list of T cell receptor beta chains from one sample in a study of blood T cell repertoires in COVID-19. Some clones are missing from TCRdb's copy, which holds only in-frame ones; the method was immunoSEQ multiplex PCR. The sample lists over 400,000 clones, around nine tenths occurring once. Sequencing input: peripheral blood. The source of these receptors is a woman aged 45-60 years with COVID-19, enrolled during active disease. CDR3s leave out the opening cysteine and the closing phenylalanine or tryptophan. Each record gives: V gene, J gene, CDR3 protein.

TRBV5-5	TRBJ2-7	ASSLMRQTAYEQY
TRBV10-3	TRBJ1-4	ATMDGQGGEKLF
TRBV9	TRBJ2-1	ASSWGTSSNEQF
TRBV5-8	TRBJ2-5	ASTPRRGKTQY
TRBV2	TRBJ1-5	ASKTGRGRGGQPQH
TRBV6-5	TRBJ2-1	ASSYQARDNEQF
TRBV24-1	TRBJ2-2	ATSDSQREGRSSLGELF
TRBV7-3	TRBJ2-3	ASSAQRGWKY
TRBV12-5	TRBJ1-1	ASAFRGSTEAF
TRBV6-5	TRBJ1-1	ALEGEGPNTEAF